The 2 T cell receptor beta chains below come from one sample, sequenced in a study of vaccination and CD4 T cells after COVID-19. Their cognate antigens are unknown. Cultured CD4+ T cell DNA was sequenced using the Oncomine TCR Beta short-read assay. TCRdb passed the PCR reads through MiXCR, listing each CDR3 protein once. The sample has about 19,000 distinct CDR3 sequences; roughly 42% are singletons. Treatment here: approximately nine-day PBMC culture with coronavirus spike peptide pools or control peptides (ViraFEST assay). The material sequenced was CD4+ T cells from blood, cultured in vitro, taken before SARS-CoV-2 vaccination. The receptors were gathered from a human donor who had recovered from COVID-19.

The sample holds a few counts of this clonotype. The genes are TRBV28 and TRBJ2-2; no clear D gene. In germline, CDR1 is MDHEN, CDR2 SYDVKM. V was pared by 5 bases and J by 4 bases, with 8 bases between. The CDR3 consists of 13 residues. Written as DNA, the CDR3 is TGTGCCAGCAGTCCGCCCTCCACCGGGGAGCTGTTTTTT. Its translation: CASSPPSTGELFF.

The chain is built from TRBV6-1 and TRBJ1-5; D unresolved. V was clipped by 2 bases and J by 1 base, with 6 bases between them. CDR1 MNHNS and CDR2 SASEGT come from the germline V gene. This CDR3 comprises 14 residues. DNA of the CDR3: TGTGCCAGCAGTGAACGAAGAAGCAATCAGCCCCAGCATTTT. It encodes CASSERRSNQPQHF.